This T cell receptor (beta chain) was observed in a study of control samples from healthy donors and cancer patients. Some clones are missing from TCRdb's copy, which holds only in-frame ones; the method was immunoSEQ multiplex PCR. The sample comprises roughly 86,000 clones, 91% of which are singletons, and approximately 15% rests with the top ten. The CDR3 covers 11 residues. Germline values: CDR1 SGHTA, CDR2 FQGNSA. V was cut by 6 bases and J by 5 bases, with 7 bases left in between. Material for sequencing was blood. This receptor was identified in a man aged 25-45 years in good health. V usage is TRBV7-2 and J usage is TRBJ2-5, with D perhaps being TRBD1 or TRBD2 (5 bases each). The CDR3 DNA is TGTGCCAGCAGGGGGACGGAGACCCAGTACTTC. Translating it yields CASRGTETQYF.